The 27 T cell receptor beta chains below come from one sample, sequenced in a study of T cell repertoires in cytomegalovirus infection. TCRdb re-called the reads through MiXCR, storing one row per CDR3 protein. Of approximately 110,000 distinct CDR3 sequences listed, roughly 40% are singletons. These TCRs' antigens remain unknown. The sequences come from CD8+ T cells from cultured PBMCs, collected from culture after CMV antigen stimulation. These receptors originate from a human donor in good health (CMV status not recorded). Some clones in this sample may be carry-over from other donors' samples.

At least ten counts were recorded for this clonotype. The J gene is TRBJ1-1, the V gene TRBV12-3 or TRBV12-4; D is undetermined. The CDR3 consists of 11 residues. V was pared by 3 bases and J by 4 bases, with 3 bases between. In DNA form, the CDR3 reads TGTGCCAGCAGTTTTACCACTGAAGCTTTCTTT. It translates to CASSFTTEAFF.

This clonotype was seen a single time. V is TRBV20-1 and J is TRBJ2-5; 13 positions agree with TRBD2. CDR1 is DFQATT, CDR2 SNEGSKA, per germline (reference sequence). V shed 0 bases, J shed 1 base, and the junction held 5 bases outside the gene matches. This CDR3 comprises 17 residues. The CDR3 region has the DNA TGCAGTGCTAGAGATCGGACTAGCGGGGGCTTCCAAGAGACCCAGTACTTC. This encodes CSARDRTSGGFQETQYF.

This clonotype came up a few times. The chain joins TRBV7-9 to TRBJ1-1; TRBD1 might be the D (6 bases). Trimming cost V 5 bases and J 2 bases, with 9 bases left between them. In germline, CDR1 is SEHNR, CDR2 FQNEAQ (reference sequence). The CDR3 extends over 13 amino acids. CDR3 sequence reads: CASSKGGNTEAFF. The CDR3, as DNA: TGTGCCAGCAGCAAGGGGGGCAACACTGAAGCTTTCTTT.

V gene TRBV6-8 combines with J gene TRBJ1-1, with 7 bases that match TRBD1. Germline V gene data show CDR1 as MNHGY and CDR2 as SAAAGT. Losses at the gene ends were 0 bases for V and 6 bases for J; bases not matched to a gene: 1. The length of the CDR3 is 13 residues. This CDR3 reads CASSYSGTAEAFF. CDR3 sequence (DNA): TGTGCCAGCAGTTACTCCGGGACAGCTGAAGCTTTCTTT.

CDR3 sequence: CASSRGGGYGYTF. CDR3 nucleotide sequence: TGTGCCAGCAGCCGTGGAGGGGGCTATGGCTACACCTTC. This rearrangement joins TRBV7-6 to TRBJ1-2, with D possibly being TRBD1 (6 bases). This CDR3 is 13 amino acids long. The germline CDR1 and CDR2 sequences are SGHVS and FNYEAQ. Trimming pared 5 bases from V and 4 bases from J, leaving 11 bases between.

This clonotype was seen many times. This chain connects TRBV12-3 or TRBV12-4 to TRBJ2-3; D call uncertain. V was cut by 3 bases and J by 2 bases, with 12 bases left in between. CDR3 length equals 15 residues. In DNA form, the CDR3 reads TGTGCCAGCAGTTTTAGTTCCCTAGTCACAGATACGCAGTATTTT. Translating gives CASSFSSLVTDTQYF.

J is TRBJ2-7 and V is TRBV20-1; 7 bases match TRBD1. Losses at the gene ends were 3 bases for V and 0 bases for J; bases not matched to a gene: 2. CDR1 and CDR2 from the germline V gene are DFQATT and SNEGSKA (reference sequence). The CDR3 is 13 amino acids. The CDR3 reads CSASGTDSYEQYF. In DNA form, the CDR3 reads TGCAGTGCTAGTGGGACAGACTCCTACGAGCAGTACTTC.

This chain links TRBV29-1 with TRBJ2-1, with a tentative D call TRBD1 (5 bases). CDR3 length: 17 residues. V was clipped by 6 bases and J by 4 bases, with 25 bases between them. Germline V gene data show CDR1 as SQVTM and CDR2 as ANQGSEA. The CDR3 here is CSVPTDSSRGIYNEQFF. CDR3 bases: TGCAGCGTCCCTACTGACAGTTCAAGGGGCATATACAATGAGCAGTTCTTC.

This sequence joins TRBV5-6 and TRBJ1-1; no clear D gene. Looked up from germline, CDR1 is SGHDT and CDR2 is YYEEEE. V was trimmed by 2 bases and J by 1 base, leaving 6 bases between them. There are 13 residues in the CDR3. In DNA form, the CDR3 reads TGTGCCAGCAGCTTAAGGTCGAACACTGAAGCTTTCTTT. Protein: CASSLRSNTEAFF.

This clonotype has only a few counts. The CDR3 here is CASSQDQAGHYGYTF. DNA for the CDR3: TGCGCCAGCAGCCAAGATCAAGCAGGGCACTATGGCTACACCTTC. The rearrangement links TRBV4-1 to TRBJ1-2; TRBD1 might be the D (5 bases). V was clipped by 0 bases and J by 3 bases, with 11 bases between them. CDR3 length equals 15 residues. CDR1 is MGHRA, CDR2 YSYEKL, per germline.

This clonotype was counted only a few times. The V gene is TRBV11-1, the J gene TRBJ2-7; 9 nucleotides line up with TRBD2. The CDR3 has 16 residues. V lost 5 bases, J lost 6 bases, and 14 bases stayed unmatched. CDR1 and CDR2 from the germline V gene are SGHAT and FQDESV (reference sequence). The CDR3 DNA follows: TGTGCCAGCAGCCACACTCGGGTGAGCGGGGGGATCGAGCAGTACTTC. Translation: CASSHTRVSGGIEQYF.

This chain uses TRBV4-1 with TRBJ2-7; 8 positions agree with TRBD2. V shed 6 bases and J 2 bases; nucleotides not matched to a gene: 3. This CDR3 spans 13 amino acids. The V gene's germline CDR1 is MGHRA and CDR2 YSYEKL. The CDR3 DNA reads TGCGCCAGCAGTATGGGACTAGCCTACGAGCAGTACTTC. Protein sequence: CASSMGLAYEQYF.

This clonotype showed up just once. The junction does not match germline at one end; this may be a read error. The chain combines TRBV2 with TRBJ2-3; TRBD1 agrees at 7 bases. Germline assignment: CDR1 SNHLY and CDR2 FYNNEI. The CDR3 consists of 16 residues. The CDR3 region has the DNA TGTGCCAGCAGCGAAGGGACAGAGACTAGCACAGATACGCAGTATTTT. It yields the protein CASSEGTETSTDTQYF.

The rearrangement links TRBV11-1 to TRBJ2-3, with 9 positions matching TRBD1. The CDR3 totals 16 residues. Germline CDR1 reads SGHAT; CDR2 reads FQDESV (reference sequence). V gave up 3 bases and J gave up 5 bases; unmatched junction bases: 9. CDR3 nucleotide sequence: TGTGCCAGCAGCTTGCTCGGGGGACAGGGTGGAGATACGCAGTATTTT. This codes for CASSLLGGQGGDTQYF.

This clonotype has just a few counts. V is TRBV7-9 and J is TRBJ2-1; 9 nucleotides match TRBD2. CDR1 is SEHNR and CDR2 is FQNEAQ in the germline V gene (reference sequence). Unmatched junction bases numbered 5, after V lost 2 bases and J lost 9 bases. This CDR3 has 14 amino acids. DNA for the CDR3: TGTGCCAGCAGCTTACTAGCGGGGTATGCTGAGCAGTTCTTC. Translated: CASSLLAGYAEQFF.

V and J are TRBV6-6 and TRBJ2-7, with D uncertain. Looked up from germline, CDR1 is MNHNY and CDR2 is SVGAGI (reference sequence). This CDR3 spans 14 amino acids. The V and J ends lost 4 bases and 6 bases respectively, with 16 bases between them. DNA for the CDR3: TGTGCCAGCAGTTCCACCGGGCCCCGAGGCGAGCAGTACTTC. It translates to CASSSTGPRGEQYF.

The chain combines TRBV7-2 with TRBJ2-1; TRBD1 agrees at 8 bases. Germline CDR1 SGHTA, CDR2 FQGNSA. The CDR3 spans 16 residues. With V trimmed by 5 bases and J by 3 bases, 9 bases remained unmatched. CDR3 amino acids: CASSLLPGTGYNEQFF. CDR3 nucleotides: TGTGCCAGCAGCCTACTGCCCGGGACAGGCTACAATGAGCAGTTCTTC. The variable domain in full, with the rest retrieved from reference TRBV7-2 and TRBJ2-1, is GAGVSQSPSNKVTEKGKDVELRCDPISGHTALYWYRQSLGQGLEFLIYFQGNSAPDKSGLPSDRFSAERTGGSVSTLTIQRTQQEDSAVYLCASSLLPGTGYNEQFFGPGTRLTVL.

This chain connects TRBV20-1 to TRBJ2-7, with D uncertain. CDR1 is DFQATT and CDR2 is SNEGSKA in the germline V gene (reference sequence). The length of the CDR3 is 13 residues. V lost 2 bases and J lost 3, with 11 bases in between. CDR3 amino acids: CSARQAANYEQYF. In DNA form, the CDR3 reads TGCAGTGCTAGACAGGCCGCCAACTACGAGCAGTACTTC.

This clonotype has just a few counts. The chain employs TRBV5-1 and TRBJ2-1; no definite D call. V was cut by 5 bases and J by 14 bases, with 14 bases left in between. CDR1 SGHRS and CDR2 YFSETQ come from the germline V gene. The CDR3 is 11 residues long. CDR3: CASRLDQEKFF. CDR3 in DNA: TGCGCCAGCAGACTGGACCAGGAGAAGTTCTTC.

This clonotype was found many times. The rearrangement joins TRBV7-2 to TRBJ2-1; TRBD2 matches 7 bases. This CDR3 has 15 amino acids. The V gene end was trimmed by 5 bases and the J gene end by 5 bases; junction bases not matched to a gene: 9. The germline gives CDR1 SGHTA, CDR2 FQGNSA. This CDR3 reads CASSETKRGNNEQFF. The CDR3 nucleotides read TGTGCCAGCAGCGAGACTAAGCGGGGTAACAATGAGCAGTTCTTC.

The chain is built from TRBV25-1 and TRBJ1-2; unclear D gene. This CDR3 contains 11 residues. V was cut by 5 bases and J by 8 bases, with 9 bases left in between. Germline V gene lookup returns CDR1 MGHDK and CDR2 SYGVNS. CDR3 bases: TGTGCCAGCAGTTGGGAGGGCGGCTACACCTTC. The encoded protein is CASSWEGGYTF.

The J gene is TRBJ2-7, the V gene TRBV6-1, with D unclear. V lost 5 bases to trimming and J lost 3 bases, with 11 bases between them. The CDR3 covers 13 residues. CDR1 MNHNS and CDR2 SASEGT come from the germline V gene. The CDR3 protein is CASSFDDGYEQYF. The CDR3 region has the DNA TGTGCCAGCAGTTTCGACGACGGCTACGAGCAGTACTTC.

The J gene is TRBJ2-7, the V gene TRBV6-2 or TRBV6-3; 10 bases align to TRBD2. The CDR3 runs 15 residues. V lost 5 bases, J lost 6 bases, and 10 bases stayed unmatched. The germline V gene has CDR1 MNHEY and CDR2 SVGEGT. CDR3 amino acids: CASSPLTSGEREQYF. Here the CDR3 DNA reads TGTGCCAGCAGTCCCCTCACTAGCGGGGAACGCGAGCAGTACTTC.

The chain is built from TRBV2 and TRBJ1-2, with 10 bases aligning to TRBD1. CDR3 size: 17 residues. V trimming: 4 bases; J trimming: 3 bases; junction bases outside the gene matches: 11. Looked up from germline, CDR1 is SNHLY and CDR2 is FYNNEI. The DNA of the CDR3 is TGTGCCAGCAGTGGGGATCCGGGACAGGGGATCGACTATGGCTACACCTTC. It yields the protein CASSGDPGQGIDYGYTF.

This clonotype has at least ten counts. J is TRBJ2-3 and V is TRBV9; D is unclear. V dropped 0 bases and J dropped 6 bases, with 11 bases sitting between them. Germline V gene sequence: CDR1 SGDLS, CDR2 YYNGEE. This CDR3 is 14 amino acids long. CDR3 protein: CASSVGFPGDTQYF. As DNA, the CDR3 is TGTGCCAGCAGCGTAGGTTTCCCCGGGGATACGCAGTATTTT.

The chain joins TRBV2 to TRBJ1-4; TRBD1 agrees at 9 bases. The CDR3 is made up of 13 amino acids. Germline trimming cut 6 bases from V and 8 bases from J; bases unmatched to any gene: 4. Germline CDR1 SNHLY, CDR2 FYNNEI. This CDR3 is CASRSGTGEKLFF. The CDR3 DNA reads TGTGCCAGCAGATCCGGGACAGGGGAAAAACTGTTTTTT.

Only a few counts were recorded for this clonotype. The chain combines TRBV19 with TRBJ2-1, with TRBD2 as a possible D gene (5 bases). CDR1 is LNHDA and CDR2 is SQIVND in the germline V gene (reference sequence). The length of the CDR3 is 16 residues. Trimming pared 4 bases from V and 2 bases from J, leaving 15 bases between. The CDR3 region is CASSTLAQHTYNEQFF. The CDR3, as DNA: TGTGCCAGTAGTACTCTAGCCCAACACACCTACAATGAGCAGTTCTTC.